What follows is one T cell receptor beta chain and its context. What it binds is unknown. The germline V gene has CDR1 MNHEY and CDR2 SVGEGT. Trimming left V 4 bases short and J 3 bases short, with 13 bases between. The CDR3 spans 16 residues. The data were obtained in a study of blood T cells in healthy people across ages. Broader study findings: PBMCs went unsorted, and a conclusive naive versus antigen-experienced comparison was therefore prevented.

PCR was performed a second time for roughly 7 to 12 cycles using a sample-barcoded 5' primer and a J-beta primer mix. Each cDNA molecule was tagged by a template-switch adaptor that had 12 random nucleotides. TCRdb recomputed calls from the 5' RACE reads with MiXCR, one row per CDR3 protein. The sample yields approximately 800,000 distinct CDR3 sequences, around a quarter seen once. These data were also reused for a study on T cells of mothers and their children. In that study: The yield was over 9.5 million TCR beta CDR3 reads from each mother and 2.5 million to 3 million from each child. The study found slightly higher but non-significant overlap in related versus unrelated mother-child pairs.

The V and J genes are TRBV6-2 or TRBV6-3 and TRBJ2-6; TRBD1 or TRBD2 may be the D gene (5 bases each). The TCR comes from a boy younger than 18 in good health. Material for sequencing was blood. The CDR3 region is CASSFRGRDGANVLTF. CDR3 nucleotide sequence: TGTGCCAGCAGTTTCCGGGGCAGGGATGGGGCCAACGTCCTGACTTTC.